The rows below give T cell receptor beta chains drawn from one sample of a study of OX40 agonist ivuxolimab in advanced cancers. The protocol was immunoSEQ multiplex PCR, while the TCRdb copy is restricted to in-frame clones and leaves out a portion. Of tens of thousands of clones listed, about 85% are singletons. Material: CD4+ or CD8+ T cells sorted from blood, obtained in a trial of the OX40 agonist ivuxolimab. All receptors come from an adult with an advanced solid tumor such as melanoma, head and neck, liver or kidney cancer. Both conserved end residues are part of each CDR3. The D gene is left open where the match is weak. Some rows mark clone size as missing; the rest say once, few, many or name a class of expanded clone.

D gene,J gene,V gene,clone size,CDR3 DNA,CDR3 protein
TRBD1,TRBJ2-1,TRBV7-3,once,TGTGCCAGCAGCTTAACGGGACAGGGGACCAATGAGCAGTTCTTC,CASSLTGQGTNEQFF
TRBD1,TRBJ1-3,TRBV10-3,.,TGTGCCATCAGTCCCACAGGGGACCCTGGAAACACCATATATTTT,CAISPTGDPGNTIYF
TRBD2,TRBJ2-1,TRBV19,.,TGTGCCAGTGATAGCGGGAGGGCGGACAATGAGCAGTTCTTC,CASDSGRADNEQFF
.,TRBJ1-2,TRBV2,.,TGTGCCAGCAGTCCCACAGTCGGACTCCATGGCTACACCTTC,CASSPTVGLHGYTF
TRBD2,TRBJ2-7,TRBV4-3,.,TGCGCCAGCAGCCAAGATGGGCGGGGGGGCTCCTACGAGCAGTACTTC,CASSQDGRGGSYEQYF
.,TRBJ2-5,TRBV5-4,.,TGTGCCAGCAGCTTGGGGGTCAGGGGCCGAGAGACCCAGTACTTC,CASSLGVRGRETQYF
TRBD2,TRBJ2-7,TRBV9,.,TGTGCCAGCAGCGTAGATCCGGCTAGCGGGAGGGTCCACGAGCAGTACTTC,CASSVDPASGRVHEQYF
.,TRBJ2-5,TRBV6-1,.,TGTGCCAGCAGTGAATACCTCAGGGCCCAAGAGACCCAGTACTTC,CASSEYLRAQETQYF
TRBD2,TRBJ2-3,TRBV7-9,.,TGTGCCTCGCGCCTTAAGCGGGGGGGCCTAGATACGCAGTATTTT,CASRLKRGGLDTQYF
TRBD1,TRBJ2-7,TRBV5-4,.,TGTGCCAGCAGCCGTGACAGGGGCGAGCAGTACTTC,CASSRDRGEQYF
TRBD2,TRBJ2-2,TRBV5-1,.,TGCGCCAGCAGCGTGGGACTAGCGGAAACCGGGGAGCTGTTTTTT,CASSVGLAETGELFF
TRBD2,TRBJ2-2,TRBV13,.,TGTGCCAGCAGCCTCTACTGGACTAGCGGAACGAACACCGGGGAGCTGTTTTTT,CASSLYWTSGTNTGELFF
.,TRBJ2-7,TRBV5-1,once,TGCGCCAGCAGTCCGACCGTGCCCTCCTACGAGCAGTACTTC,CASSPTVPSYEQYF
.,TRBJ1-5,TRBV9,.,TGTGCCAGCAGCGGAGCAGGACAATCTCAGCCCCAGCATTTT,CASSGAGQSQPQHF
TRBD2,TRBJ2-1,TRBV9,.,TGTGCCAGCAGCGTTAGCGGGACTGACTACAATGAGCAGTTCTTC,CASSVSGTDYNEQFF
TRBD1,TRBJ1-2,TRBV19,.,TGTGCCAGTGGAGACAGGGCTGCTAACTATGGCTACACCTTC,CASGDRAANYGYTF
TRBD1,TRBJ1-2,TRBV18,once,TGTGCCAGCTCAGAATACACAGGGGGCCGGACCGGCTACACCTTC,CASSEYTGGRTGYTF
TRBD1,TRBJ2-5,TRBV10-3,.,TGTGCCATCAGTTATGACAGGGGAGAGACCCAGTACTTC,CAISYDRGETQYF
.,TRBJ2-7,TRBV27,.,TGTGCCAGCAGTTGTCCTCAAGCGGTCCACTACGAGCAGTACTTC,CASSCPQAVHYEQYF
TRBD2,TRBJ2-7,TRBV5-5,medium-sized,TGTGCCAGCAGCTTTAGCGGGGCCCAAGCCGAGCAGTACTTC,CASSFSGAQAEQYF
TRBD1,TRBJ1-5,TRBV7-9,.,TGTGCCAGCAGCTCAGTGTTCGGACAGGTGGATAGCAATCAGCCCCAGCATTTT,CASSSVFGQVDSNQPQHF
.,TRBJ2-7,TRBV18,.,TGTGCCAGCTCACCACCCGAGGGTCCCCCCTACGAGCAGTACTTC,CASSPPEGPPYEQYF
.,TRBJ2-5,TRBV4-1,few,TGCGCCAGCAGCCAAGTAAGGGGGGAGACCCAGTACTTC,CASSQVRGETQYF
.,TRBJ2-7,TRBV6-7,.,TGTGCCATCCCGGGCCTTAACGAGCAGTACTTC,CAIPGLNEQYF
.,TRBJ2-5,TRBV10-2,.,TGCGCCAGCAGTTGGGCAGCTCAAGAGACCCAGTACTTC,CASSWAAQETQYF
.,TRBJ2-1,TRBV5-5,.,TGTGCCAGCAGCCCGTACGGGGTTTACAATGAGCAGTTCTTC,CASSPYGVYNEQFF
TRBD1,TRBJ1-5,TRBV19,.,TGTGCCAGTAGTACCCTCCACAGGGGGAATCAGCCCCAGCATTTT,CASSTLHRGNQPQHF
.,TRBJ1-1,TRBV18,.,TGTGCCAGCTCCCCATTGGAGGGCATGAACACTGAAGCTTTCTTT,CASSPLEGMNTEAFF
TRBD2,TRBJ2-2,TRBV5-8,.,TGTGCCACCCCTTCTAGCGGGGCGGCGTACACCGGGGAGCTGTTTTTT,CATPSSGAAYTGELFF
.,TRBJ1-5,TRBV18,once,TGTGCCAGCTCACCACCGGCAGGGACCGGGGTCAATCAGCCCCAGCATTTT,CASSPPAGTGVNQPQHF
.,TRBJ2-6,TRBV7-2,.,TGTGCCAGCAGCTTGCCTTCCAGCTCTGGGGCCAACGTCCTGACTTTC,CASSLPSSSGANVLTF
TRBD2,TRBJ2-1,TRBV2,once,TGTGCCAGCAGTTCCAGCGGGGGGGAAATTAATGAGCAGTTCTTC,CASSSSGGEINEQFF
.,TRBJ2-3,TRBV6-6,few,TGTGCCAGCAGTTACCCGGCCACAGATACGCAGTATTTT,CASSYPATDTQYF
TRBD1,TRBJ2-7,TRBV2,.,TGTGCCAGCACTTCGGACAGGGCCTACGAGCAGTACTTC,CASTSDRAYEQYF
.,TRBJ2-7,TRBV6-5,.,TGTGCCAGCAGTTGGACAGACGAGCAGTACTTC,CASSWTDEQYF
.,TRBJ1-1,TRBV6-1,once,TGTGCCAGCAGTGACCAGTTGAACACTGAAGCTTTCTTT,CASSDQLNTEAFF
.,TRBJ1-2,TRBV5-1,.,TGCGCCAGCAGTCGTATCCAAACAGGTGAAGATGGCTACACCTTC,CASSRIQTGEDGYTF
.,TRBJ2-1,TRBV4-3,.,TGCGCCAGCAGCCAACAGGCTTTTGATGAGCAGTTCTTC,CASSQQAFDEQFF
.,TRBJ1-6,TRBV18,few,TGTGCCAGCTCACGAGCTGTCTCCGATAATTCACCCCTCCACTTT,CASSRAVSDNSPLHF
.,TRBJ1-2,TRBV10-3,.,TGTGCCATCAGTGAGATTCTCCCGAGCAGATATGGCTACACCTTC,CAISEILPSRYGYTF
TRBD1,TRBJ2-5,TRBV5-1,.,TGCGCCAGCAGCATTGGACAGGGGGCAGGGGAGACCCAGTACTTC,CASSIGQGAGETQYF
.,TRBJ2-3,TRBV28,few,TGTGCCAGCGAGTTCCGGCAGGGGTACACAGATACGCAGTATTTT,CASEFRQGYTDTQYF
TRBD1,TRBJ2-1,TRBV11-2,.,TGTGCCAGCAGTAACTCCGGGACAGCCATTGAGCAGTTCTTC,CASSNSGTAIEQFF
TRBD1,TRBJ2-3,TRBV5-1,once,TGCGCCAGCAGACCGGGACAGGGGACAGATACGCAGTATTTT,CASRPGQGTDTQYF
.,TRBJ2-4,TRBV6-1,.,TGTGCCAGCATGAGGGGGGAGCCCGCCAAAAACATTCAGTACTTC,CASMRGEPAKNIQYF
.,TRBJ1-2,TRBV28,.,TGTGCCACCTCAGAGAGAGGTCACTATGGCTACACCTTC,CATSERGHYGYTF
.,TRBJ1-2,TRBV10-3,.,TGTGCCATCAGTGAGTCGAATCGTCAGGGAGGTGGCTACACCTTC,CAISESNRQGGGYTF
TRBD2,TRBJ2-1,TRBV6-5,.,TGTGCCAGCAGTTCGCTAGCGGAGTACAATGAGCAGTTCTTC,CASSSLAEYNEQFF
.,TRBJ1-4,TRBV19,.,TGTGCCAGTAGGGCAGGGATTGGTGAAAAACTGTTTTTT,CASRAGIGEKLFF
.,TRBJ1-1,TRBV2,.,TGTGCCAGCAAAGGCGAGGCCATGAACACTGAAGCTTTCTTT,CASKGEAMNTEAFF
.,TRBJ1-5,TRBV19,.,TGTGCCAGTAGTATCGGCGATCAGCCCCAGCATTTT,CASSIGDQPQHF
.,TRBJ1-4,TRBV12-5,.,TGTGCTAGTGGTTTCAGGGGCCGGGGTATACTAAAAAATGAAAAACTGTTTTTT,CASGFRGRGILKNEKLFF
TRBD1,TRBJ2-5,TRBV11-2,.,TGTGCCAGCAGTCTTAGTGTACAGGGGGCAGGCGAGACCCAGTACTTC,CASSLSVQGAGETQYF
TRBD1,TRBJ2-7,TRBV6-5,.,TGTGCCAGCAGTTCCCGGGACAGGGTTCGCTACGAGCAGTACTTC,CASSSRDRVRYEQYF
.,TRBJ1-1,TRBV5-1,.,TGCGCCAGCAGCTTGGGACAGATGGTGAACACTGAAGCTTTCTTT,CASSLGQMVNTEAFF